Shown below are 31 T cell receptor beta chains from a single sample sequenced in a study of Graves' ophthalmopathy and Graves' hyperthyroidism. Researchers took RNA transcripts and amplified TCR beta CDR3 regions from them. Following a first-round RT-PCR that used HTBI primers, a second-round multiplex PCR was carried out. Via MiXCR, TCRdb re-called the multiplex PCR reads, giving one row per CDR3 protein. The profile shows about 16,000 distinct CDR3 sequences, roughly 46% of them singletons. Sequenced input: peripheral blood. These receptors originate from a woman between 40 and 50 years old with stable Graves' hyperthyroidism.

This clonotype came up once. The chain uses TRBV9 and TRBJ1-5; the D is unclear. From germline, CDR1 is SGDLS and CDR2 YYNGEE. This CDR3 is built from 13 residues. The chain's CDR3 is CTRSVEVNQPQHF. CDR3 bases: TGTACCCGCAGCGTAGAGGTAAATCAGCCCCAGCATTTT.

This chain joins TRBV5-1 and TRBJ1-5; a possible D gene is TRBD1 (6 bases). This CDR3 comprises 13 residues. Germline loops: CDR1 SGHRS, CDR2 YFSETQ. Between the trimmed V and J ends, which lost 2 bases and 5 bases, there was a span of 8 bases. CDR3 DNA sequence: TGCGCCAGCAGCTTCGACAGGTATCAGCCCCAGCATTTT. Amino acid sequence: CASSFDRYQPQHF.

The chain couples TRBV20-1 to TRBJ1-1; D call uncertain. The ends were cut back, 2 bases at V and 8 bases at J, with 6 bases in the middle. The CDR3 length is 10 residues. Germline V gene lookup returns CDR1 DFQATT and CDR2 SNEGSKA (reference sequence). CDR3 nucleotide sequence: TGCAGTGCTAGAACCGAGGAAGCTTTCTTT. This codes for CSARTEEAFF.

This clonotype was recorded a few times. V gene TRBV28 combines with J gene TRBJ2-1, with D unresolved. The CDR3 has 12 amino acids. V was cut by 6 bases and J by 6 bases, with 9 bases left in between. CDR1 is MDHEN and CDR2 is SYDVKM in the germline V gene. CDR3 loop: CASRVLGNEQFF. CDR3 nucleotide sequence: TGTGCCAGCAGGGTTCTCGGCAATGAGCAGTTCTTC.

The CDR3 loop reads CASSVGRGRNTEQYF. The CDR3 region has the DNA TGTGCCAGCAGCGTAGGCAGGGGGCGGAACACCGAGCAGTACTTC. This chain joins TRBV9 and TRBJ2-7; 8 bases line up with TRBD1. Germline loops: CDR1 SGDLS, CDR2 YYNGEE. The J segment lost 6 bases and the V segment lost 0 bases, leaving 8 bases of the junction unmatched. The CDR3 is made up of 15 amino acids.

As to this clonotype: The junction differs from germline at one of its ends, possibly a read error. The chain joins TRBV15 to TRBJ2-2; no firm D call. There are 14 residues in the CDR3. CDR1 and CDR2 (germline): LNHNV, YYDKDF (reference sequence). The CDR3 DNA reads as TGTGCGACCAGTTTGCTAGTGGGAACCGGTGAGCTGTTTTTT. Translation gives CATSLLVGTGELFF.

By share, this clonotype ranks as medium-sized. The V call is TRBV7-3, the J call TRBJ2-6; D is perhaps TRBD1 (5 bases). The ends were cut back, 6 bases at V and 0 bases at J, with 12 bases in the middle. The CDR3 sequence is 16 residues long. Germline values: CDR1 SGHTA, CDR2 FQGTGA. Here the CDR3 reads CASSHTGLSGANVLTF. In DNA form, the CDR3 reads TGTGCCAGCAGTCATACAGGTCTCTCTGGGGCCAACGTCCTGACTTTC.

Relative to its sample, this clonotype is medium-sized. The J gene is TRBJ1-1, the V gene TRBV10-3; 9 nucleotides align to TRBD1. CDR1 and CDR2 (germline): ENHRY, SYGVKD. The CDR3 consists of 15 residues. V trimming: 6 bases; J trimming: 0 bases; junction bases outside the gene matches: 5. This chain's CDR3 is CAIRGQGRLNTEAFF. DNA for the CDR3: TGTGCCATCAGAGGACAGGGGCGATTGAACACTGAAGCTTTCTTT.

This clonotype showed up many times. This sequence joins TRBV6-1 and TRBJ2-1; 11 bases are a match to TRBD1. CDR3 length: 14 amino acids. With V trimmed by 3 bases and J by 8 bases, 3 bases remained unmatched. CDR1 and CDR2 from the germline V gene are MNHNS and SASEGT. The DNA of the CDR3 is TGTGCCAGCAGTGACGGACAGGGGGCGGATGAGCAGTTCTTC. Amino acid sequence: CASSDGQGADEQFF.

CDR3 loop: CSARDISGRFGNEQFF. The CDR3 coding sequence is TGCAGTGCTAGAGATATAAGCGGGAGGTTTGGTAATGAGCAGTTCTTC. The chain has TRBV20-1 and TRBJ2-1; 9 nucleotides agree with TRBD2. The CDR3 sequence is 16 residues long. From germline, CDR1 is DFQATT and CDR2 SNEGSKA (reference sequence). Unmatched junction bases numbered 10, after V lost 0 bases and J lost 7 bases.

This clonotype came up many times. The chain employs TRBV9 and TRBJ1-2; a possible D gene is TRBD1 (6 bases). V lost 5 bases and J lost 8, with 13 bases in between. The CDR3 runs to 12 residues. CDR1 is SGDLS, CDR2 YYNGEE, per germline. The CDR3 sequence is CASSTGSGGYTF. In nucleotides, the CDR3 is TGTGCCAGCAGTACAGGGTCGGGAGGCTACACCTTC. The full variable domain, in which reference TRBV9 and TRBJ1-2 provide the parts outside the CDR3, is DSGVTQTPKHLITATGQRVTLRCSPRSGDLSVYWYQQSLDQGLQFLIQYYNGEERAKGNILERFSAQQFPDLHSELNLSSLELGDSALYFCASSTGSGGYTFGSGTRLTVV.

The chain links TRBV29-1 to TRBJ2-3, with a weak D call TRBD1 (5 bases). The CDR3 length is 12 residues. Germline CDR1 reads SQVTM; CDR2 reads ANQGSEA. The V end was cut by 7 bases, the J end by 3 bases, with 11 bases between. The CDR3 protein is CSEEKGTDTQYF. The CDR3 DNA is TGCAGCGAGGAGAAGGGGACAGATACGCAGTATTTT.

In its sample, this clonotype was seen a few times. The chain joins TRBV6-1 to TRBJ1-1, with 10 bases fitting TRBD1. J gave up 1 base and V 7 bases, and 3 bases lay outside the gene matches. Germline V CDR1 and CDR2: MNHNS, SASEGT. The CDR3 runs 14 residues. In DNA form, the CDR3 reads TGTGCCAGCACCTGGACAGGGGGGAACACTGAAGCTTTCTTT. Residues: CASTWTGGNTEAFF.

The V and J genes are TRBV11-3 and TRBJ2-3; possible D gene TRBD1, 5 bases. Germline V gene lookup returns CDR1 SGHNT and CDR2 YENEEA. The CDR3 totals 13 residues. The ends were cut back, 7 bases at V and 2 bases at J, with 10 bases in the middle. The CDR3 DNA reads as TGTGCCAGCACCAGGGTTCACACAGATACGCAGTATTTT. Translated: CASTRVHTDTQYF.

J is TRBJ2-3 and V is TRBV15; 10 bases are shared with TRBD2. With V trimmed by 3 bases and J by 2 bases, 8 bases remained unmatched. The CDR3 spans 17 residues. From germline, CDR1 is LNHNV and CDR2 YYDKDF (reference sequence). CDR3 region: CATSSEELAGSTDTQYF. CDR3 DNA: TGTGCCACCAGCAGCGAAGAACTAGCGGGATCCACAGATACGCAGTATTTT. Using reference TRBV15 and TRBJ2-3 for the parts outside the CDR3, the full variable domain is DAMVIQNPRYQVTQFGKPVTLSCSQTLNHNVMYWYQQKSSQAPKLLFHYYDKDFNNEADTPDNFQSRRPNTSFCFLDIRSPGLGDTAMYLCATSSEELAGSTDTQYFGPGTRLTVL.

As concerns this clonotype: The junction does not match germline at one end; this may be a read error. The CDR3: CASSGGEASSIETQYF. The CDR3 nucleotides read TGTGCCAGCTCGGGAGGGGAGGCGAGCAGCATCGAGACCCAGTACTTC. The V call is TRBV5-1, the J call TRBJ2-5, with 8 bases lining up with TRBD2. The CDR3 length is 16 residues. Germline CDR1 reads SGHRS; CDR2 reads YFSETQ.

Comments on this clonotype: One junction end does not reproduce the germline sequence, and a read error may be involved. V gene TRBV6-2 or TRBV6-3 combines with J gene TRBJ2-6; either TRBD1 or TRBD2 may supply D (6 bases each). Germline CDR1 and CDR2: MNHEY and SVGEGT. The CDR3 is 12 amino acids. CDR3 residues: CASRTGANVRTF. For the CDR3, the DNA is TGTGCCAGCAGGACGGGGGCCAACGTCCGGACTTTC.

The DNA of the CDR3 is TGTGCCAGCAGTGACTCCAAGCGGAACGAGCAGTTCTTC. Translating gives CASSDSKRNEQFF. V usage is TRBV25-1 and J usage is TRBJ2-1; D is possibly TRBD2 (5 bases). In germline, CDR1 is MGHDK, CDR2 SYGVNS. This CDR3 spans 13 amino acids. V shed 3 bases and J shed 10 bases, with 13 bases lying between them.

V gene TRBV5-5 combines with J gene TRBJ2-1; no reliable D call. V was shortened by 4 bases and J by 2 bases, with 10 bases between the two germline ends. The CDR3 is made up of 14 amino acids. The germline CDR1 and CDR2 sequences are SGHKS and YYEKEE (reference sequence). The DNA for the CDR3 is TGTGCCAGCAGCCTGGTCGACCCCTACAATGAGCAGTTCTTC. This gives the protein CASSLVDPYNEQFF. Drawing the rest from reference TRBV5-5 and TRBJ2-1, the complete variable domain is DAGVTQSPTHLIKTRGQQVTLRCSPISGHKSVSWYQQVLGQGPQFIFQYYEKEERGRGNFPDRFSARQFPNYSSELNVNALLLGDSALYLCASSLVDPYNEQFFGPGTRLTVL.

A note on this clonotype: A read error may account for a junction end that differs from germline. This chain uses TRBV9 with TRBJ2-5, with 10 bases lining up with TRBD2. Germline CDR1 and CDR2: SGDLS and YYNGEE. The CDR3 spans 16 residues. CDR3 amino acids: CACSARTSGLQEAQYF. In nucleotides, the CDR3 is TGTGCCTGCAGCGCACGGACTAGCGGACTCCAAGAGGCCCAGTACTTC.

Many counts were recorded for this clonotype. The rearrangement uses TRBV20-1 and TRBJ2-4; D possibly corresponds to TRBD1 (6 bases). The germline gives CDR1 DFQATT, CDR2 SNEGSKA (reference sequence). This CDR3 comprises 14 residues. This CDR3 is CSPPGDIAKNIQYF. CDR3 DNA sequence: TGCAGCCCACCCGGGGACATAGCCAAAAACATTCAGTACTTC.

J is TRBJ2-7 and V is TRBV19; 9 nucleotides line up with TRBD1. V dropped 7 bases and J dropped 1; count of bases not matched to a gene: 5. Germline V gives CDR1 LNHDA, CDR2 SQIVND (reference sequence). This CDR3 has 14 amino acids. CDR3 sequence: CASKSGQGSYEQYF. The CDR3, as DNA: TGTGCCAGTAAGTCGGGACAGGGTTCCTACGAGCAGTACTTC.

The CDR3 nucleotides are TGCAGTGCTAGTCGAGGAAATGAGCAGTTCTTC. Translating it yields CSASRGNEQFF. The rearrangement links TRBV20-1 to TRBJ2-1; no clear D gene. V lost 3 bases and J 7 bases, leaving 7 bases between the germline ends. The CDR3 loop spans 11 amino acids. Germline values: CDR1 DFQATT, CDR2 SNEGSKA (reference sequence).

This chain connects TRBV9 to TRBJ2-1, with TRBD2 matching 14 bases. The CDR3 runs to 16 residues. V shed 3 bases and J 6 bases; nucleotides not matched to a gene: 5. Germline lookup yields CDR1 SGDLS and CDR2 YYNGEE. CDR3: CASSGSGTSGSNEQFF. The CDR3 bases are TGTGCCAGCAGCGGCTCCGGGACTAGCGGGAGCAATGAGCAGTTCTTC. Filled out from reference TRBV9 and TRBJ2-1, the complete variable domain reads DSGVTQTPKHLITATGQRVTLRCSPRSGDLSVYWYQQSLDQGLQFLIQYYNGEERAKGNILERFSAQQFPDLHSELNLSSLELGDSALYFCASSGSGTSGSNEQFFGPGTRLTVL.

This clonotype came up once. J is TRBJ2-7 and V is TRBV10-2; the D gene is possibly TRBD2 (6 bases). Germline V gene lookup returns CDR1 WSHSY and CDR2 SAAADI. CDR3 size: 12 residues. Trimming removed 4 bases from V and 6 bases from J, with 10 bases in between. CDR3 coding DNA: TGCGCCAGCAGTGGGACTATCTCCGAGCAGTACTTC. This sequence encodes CASSGTISEQYF.

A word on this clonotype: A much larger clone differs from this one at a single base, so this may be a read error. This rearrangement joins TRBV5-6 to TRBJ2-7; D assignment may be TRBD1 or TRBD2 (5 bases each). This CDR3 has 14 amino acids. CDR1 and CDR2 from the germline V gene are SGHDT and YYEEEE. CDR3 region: CASRPGPLPGRATF. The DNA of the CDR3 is TGTGCCAGCAGGCCCGGACCGCTCCCGGGACGAGCGACCTTC.

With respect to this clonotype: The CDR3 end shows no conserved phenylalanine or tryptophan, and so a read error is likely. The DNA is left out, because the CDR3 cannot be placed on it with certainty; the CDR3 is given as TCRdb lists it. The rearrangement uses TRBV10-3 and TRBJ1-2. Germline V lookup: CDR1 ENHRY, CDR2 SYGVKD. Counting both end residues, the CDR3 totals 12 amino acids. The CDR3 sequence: CAISESRSWLHL.

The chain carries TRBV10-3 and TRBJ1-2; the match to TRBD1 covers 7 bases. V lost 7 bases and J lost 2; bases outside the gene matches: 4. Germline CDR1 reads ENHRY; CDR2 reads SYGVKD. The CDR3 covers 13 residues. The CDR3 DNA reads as TGTGCCATCACGCAGGGGGACAACTATGGCTACACCTTC. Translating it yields CAITQGDNYGYTF.

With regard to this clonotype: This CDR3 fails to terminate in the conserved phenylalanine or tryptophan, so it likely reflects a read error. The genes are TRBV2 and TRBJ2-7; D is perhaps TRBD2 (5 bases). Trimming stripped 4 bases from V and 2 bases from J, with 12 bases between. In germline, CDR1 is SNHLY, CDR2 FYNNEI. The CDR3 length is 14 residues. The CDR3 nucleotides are TGTGCCAGCAGTGTACTCCTAGCCCCCTACGAGCAGTACTCC. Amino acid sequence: CASSVLLAPYEQYS.

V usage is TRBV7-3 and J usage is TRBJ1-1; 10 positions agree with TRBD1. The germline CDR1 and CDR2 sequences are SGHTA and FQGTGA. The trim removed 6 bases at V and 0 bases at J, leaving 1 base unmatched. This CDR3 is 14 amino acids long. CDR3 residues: CASRTGGLNTEAFF. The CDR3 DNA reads TGTGCCAGCAGGACAGGGGGCCTGAACACTGAAGCTTTCTTT.

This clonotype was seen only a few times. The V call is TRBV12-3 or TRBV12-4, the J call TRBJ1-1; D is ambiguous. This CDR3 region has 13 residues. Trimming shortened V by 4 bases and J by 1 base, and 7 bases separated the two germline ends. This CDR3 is CASSSAGNTEAFF. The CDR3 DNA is TGTGCCAGCAGTTCGGCGGGGAACACTGAAGCTTTCTTT.